This record looks at one TCR beta chain sequence and its context. What it binds is unknown. 13 Jbeta primers and 60 Vbeta primers were used for the PCR. TCRdb keeps only in-frame clones here, not all; method: immunoSEQ multiplex PCR. The data contain around 150,000 clones, approximately 85% of them seen just once; the ten biggest clones take up approximately 8.5%. The sample is drawn from a study of cytomegalovirus exposure and HLA in healthy donors. Study outcomes and limitations: Reported results showed that the classifier diagnosed cytomegalovirus status with high specificity and sensitivity. Across donors, sequencing depth was assumed by presence/absence analyses to be roughly uniform. It was approximately 150 TCR beta chains that were listed as cytomegalovirus-associated.

Germline CDR1 reads SNHLY; CDR2 reads FYNNEI. The CDR3 covers 13 residues. V was cut by 8 bases and J by 2 bases, with 7 bases left in between. The rearrangement uses TRBV2 and TRBJ1-6; no reliable D call. The specimen was PBMCs. This TCR was sampled from a young man in good health and CMV-seropositive. This chain's CDR3 is CASLLAYNSPLHF. CDR3 coding DNA: TGTGCCAGCCTCCTCGCCTATAATTCACCCCTCCACTTT. The full variable domain, rest sourced from reference TRBV2 and TRBJ1-6, is EPEVTQTPSHQVTQMGQEVILRCVPISNHLYFYWYRQILGQKVEFLVSFYNNEISEKSEIFDDQFSVERPDGSNFTLKIRSTKLEDSAMYFCASLLAYNSPLHFGNGTRLTVT.